The clone carrying this TCR beta chain was recorded at least ten times. No antigen is known for it. The sample is drawn from a study of T cells after yellow fever vaccination. Study-level findings and limits: FACS-sorted repertoires could contain abundant clonotypes contaminating from the bulk population. Of the clonotypes, a small share occurred in both CD4 and CD8 compartments. Clones that expanded after primary vaccination mostly reappeared after the booster (just over 95% CD4, 75% to 90% CD8). It was the secondary response that reached its peak faster, day 5 versus 15, but it was weaker.

Germline V gene data show CDR1 as LGHDT and CDR2 as YNNKEL (reference sequence). Deletions cut 1 base from V and 4 bases from J, with 7 bases between. The CDR3 extends over 13 amino acids. TCRdb fed the 5' RACE reads into MiXCR, producing one record per CDR3 protein. The repertoire holds 95,000 to 150,000 distinct CDR3 sequences, more than 6% seen once, with just under 2.5% in the top ten. The receptor was isolated from a man younger than 30 who received the YFV17D yellow fever vaccine. The chain carries TRBV3-1 and TRBJ1-2; D is undetermined. Source: CD4+ T cells sorted from PBMCs, taken around 10 days after the first yellow fever vaccination. For the CDR3, the DNA is TGTGCCAGCAGCCAAGTCTCACTCTATGGCTACACCTTC. Residues: CASSQVSLYGYTF.